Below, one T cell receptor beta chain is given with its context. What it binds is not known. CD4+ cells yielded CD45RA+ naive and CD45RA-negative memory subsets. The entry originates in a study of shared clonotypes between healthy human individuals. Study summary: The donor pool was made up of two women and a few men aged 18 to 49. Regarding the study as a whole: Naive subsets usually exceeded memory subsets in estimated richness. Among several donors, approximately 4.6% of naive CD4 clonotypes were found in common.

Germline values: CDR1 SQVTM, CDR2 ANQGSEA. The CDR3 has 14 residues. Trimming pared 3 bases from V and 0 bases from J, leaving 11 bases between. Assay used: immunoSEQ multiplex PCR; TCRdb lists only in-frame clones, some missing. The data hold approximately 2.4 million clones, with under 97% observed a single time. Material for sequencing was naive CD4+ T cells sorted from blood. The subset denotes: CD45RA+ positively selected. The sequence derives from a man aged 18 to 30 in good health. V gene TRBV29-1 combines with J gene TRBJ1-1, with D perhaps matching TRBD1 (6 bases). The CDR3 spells CSVEVGAMNTEAFF. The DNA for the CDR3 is TGCAGCGTTGAGGTGGGGGCCATGAACACTGAAGCTTTCTTT. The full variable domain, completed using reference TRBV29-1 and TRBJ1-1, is SAVISQKPSRDICQRGTSLTIQCQVDSQVTMMFWYRQQPGQSLTLIATANQGSEATYESGFVIDKFPISRPNLTFSTLTVSNMSPEDSSIYLCSVEVGAMNTEAFFGQGTRLTVV.